This entry describes one TCR beta chain. The antigen is unknown. Data came from immunoSEQ multiplex PCR; TCRdb stores just in-frame clones and leaves some out. This sample has approximately 120,000 clones, with about 96% found just once. This sample is drawn from a study of cytomegalovirus exposure and HLA in healthy donors. Study results and limitations: Confirmation in vitro established that a few CMV-associated chains were specific for CMV antigens.

This CDR3 has 11 residues. With 2 bases removed from V and 3 bases from J, the gap between germline ends came to 2 bases. Germline loops: CDR1 SQVTM, CDR2 ANQGSEA. The chain links TRBV29-1 to TRBJ2-1, with no clear D. The origin of this receptor is a man aged 18 to 29 in good health and CMV-seronegative. The sequencing sample was made of PBMCs. As DNA, the CDR3 is TGCAGCGTTGAACTCTACAATGAGCAGTTCTTC. It specifies CSVELYNEQFF.